This T cell receptor beta chain was identified in a study of radiation and T cells in renal cell carcinoma. Time point here: blood 4 weeks post-SBRT, at nephrectomy. Treatment here: 15 Gy SBRT to primary tumor, nephrectomy 4 weeks later. Nephrectomy followed 15 Gy stereotactic body radiation by 4 weeks. Repertoires were generated with immunoSEQ multiplex PCR, while TCRdb's copy carries only in-frame clones and drops some. Here the sample spans about 77,000 clones, approximately 82% being singletons. The ends were cut back, 1 base at V and 5 bases at J, with 11 bases in the middle. The CDR3 has 15 amino acids. Germline CDR1 is SEHNR and CDR2 is FQNEAQ (reference sequence).

This TCR was recovered from a woman aged 60-75 years with renal cell carcinoma. Sequences were derived from blood, sampled from a patient whose treatment included radiotherapy and nephrectomy. The chain employs TRBV7-9 and TRBJ2-2; D might be TRBD1 or TRBD2, each matching 5 bases. The CDR3 sequence: CASSLEEGKTGELFF. The CDR3 DNA is TGTGCCAGCAGCTTAGAAGAGGGGAAGACCGGGGAGCTGTTTTTT.